Below are 28 T cell receptor beta chains sequenced from a single sample in a study of blood T cell repertoires in COVID-19 (dated by TCRdb to 2018 to 2021). The library relied on the immunoSEQ multiplex PCR assay. Drawn from immuneACCESS, this table holds only the in-frame rearrangements with V and J called that TCRdb kept. Clones are partly lost; checked studies trace under half to an unresolved V gene and leave the rest unexplained. Across this sample there are about 160,000 clones, with roughly 91% seen only once. The ten largest clonotypes hold 4.6% of the sample. Input material: peripheral blood. The receptors come from a woman between 50 and 59 years old with acute or convalescent COVID-19.

This clone was detected once. This chain joins TRBV7-9 and TRBJ2-7; 7 bases are a match to TRBD2. The CDR3 is 15 residues long. The germline V gene encodes CDR1 SEHNR and CDR2 FQNEAQ (reference sequence). The ends lost 5 bases at V and 3 bases at J; junction bases unmatched: 10. The CDR3 is CASSPVTSGGYEQYF. CDR3 nucleotide sequence: TGTGCCAGCAGCCCCGTGACCTCGGGAGGCTACGAGCAGTACTTC. The full variable domain, in which reference TRBV7-9 and TRBJ2-7 provide the parts outside the CDR3, is DTGVSQNPRHKITKRGQNVTFRCDPISEHNRLYWYRQTLGQGPEFLTYFQNEAQLEKSRLLSDRFSAERPKGSFSTLEIQRTEQGDSAMYLCASSPVTSGGYEQYFGPGTRLTVT.

This clone has more than one count but fewer than ten. Relative to the germline gene, one junction end is altered; a read error may explain this. The chain links TRBV19 to TRBJ2-3; 11 nucleotides line up with TRBD2. This CDR3 has 14 residues. The germline V gene has CDR1 LNHDA and CDR2 SQIVND (reference sequence). CDR3 protein: CASRIAGGPDTQYF. The CDR3 nucleotides are TGTGCCAGTAGAATAGCGGGGGGGCCAGATACGCAGTATTTT.

The genes are TRBV5-4 and TRBJ2-1, with TRBD2 as a possible D gene (6 bases). Per the germline V gene, CDR1 is SGHNT and CDR2 is YYREEE (reference sequence). V lost 4 bases and J lost 4, with 15 bases in between. The CDR3 has 15 amino acids. CDR3 coding DNA: TGTGCCAGCAGCCTTTATAGCGGTTCTTACAATGAGCAGTTCTTC. Translated: CASSLYSGSYNEQFF.

CDR3 protein: CASSRAQAGGYNEQFF. The CDR3, as DNA: TGTGCCAGCAGCCGTGCGCAAGCGGGGGGGTACAATGAGCAGTTCTTC. This chain links TRBV7-6 with TRBJ2-1; 10 bases are a match to TRBD2. The germline V gene has CDR1 SGHVS and CDR2 FNYEAQ. J was trimmed by 4 bases and V by 5 bases; bases with no gene match: 8. This CDR3 comprises 16 residues.

The chain couples TRBV18 to TRBJ2-1; D possibly corresponds to TRBD1 (6 bases). V was cut by 3 bases and J by 0 bases, with 9 bases left in between. The V gene's germline CDR1 is KGHSH and CDR2 LQKENI. The CDR3 runs 15 residues. CDR3 loop: CASSPGQSSYNEQFF. For the CDR3, the DNA is TGTGCCAGCTCACCCGGACAGAGCTCCTACAATGAGCAGTTCTTC.

The chain recombines TRBV27 with TRBJ2-7; 14 positions agree with TRBD2. The V segment lost 10 bases and the J segment 3 bases; nucleotides outside the gene matches: 5. The CDR3 spans 14 residues. Germline CDR1 reads MNHEY; CDR2 reads SMNVEV (reference sequence). The DNA of the CDR3 is TGTGCCACCTGGGGGACTAGCGGGAGCTACGAGCAGTACTTC. Translated: CATWGTSGSYEQYF.

The rearrangement joins TRBV12-3 or TRBV12-4 to TRBJ1-3, with TRBD1 matching over 7 bases. V lost 5 bases and J lost 5; bases outside the gene matches: 3. The CDR3 length is 13 residues. CDR3 DNA: TGTGCCAGCAGTCGGGACAGAAGAAACACCATATATTTT. Protein product: CASSRDRRNTIYF.

The chain joins TRBV6-5 to TRBJ1-1; D unclear. In germline, CDR1 is MNHEY, CDR2 SVGAGI. The ends were cut back, 2 bases at V and 5 bases at J, with 9 bases in the middle. The CDR3 is made up of 13 amino acids. In DNA, the CDR3 is TGTGCCAGCAGTTACCCAGATCAGACTGAAGCTTTCTTT. This gives the protein CASSYPDQTEAFF.

The chain links TRBV12-3 or TRBV12-4 to TRBJ2-3, with a tentative D call TRBD1 (6 bases). The CDR3 covers 13 residues. Trimming took off 3 bases at V and 4 bases at J, with 8 bases between the two ends. CDR3 DNA: TGTGCCAGCAGTTTCAGGGGAGCAGATACGCAGTATTTT. This sequence encodes CASSFRGADTQYF.

The V and J genes are TRBV18 and TRBJ2-3; TRBD2 aligns across 8 bases. This CDR3 region has 17 residues. The V segment lost 3 bases and the J segment 2 bases; nucleotides outside the gene matches: 10. CDR1 KGHSH and CDR2 LQKENI come from the germline V gene. CDR3 region: CASSPNFGTRYTDTQYF. The CDR3 DNA sequence: TGTGCCAGCTCACCGAATTTTGGGACTAGGTACACAGATACGCAGTATTTT.

Only one count was recorded for this clone. The genes are TRBV4-3 and TRBJ1-6; D might be TRBD1 (6 bases). CDR1 and CDR2 (germline): LGHNA, YSLEER. Trimming pared 6 bases from V and 8 bases from J, leaving 11 bases between. The CDR3 extends over 13 amino acids. The CDR3 is CASSTGSDSPLHF. The CDR3 nucleotides are TGCGCCAGCAGTACAGGGTCCGATTCACCCCTCCACTTT.

The V gene is TRBV6-5, the J gene TRBJ2-7, with 7 bases lining up with TRBD1. In germline, CDR1 is MNHEY, CDR2 SVGAGI. The CDR3 consists of 13 residues. V was pared by 6 bases and J by 6 bases, with 8 bases of the junction left unmatched. This chain's CDR3 is CASRQGQSGEQYF. Written as DNA, the CDR3 is TGTGCCAGCAGGCAGGGACAGTCCGGCGAGCAGTACTTC.

The rearrangement joins TRBV3-1 (or the pseudogene TRBV3-2) to TRBJ1-2, with 7 bases matching TRBD1. Germline V gene data show CDR1 as LGHDT and CDR2 as YNNKEL (reference sequence). Trimming cost V 3 bases and J 4 bases; bases outside gene matches: 5. This CDR3 contains 14 residues. DNA of the CDR3: TGTGCCAGCAGCCACTCAGGGGGAGCCTATGGCTACACCTTC. This codes for CASSHSGGAYGYTF.

This chain joins TRBV7-6 and TRBJ1-4; 7 nucleotides align to TRBD1. This CDR3 comprises 16 residues. Trimming cost V 4 bases and J 0 bases; bases outside gene matches: 5. From germline, CDR1 is SGHVS and CDR2 FNYEAQ. Here the CDR3 DNA reads TGTGCCAGCAGCTCTGGAGGGACAGCAACTAATGAAAAACTGTTTTTT. Residues: CASSSGGTATNEKLFF.

The V gene is TRBV10-3, the J gene TRBJ1-1, with TRBD1 matching 8 bases. In germline, CDR1 is ENHRY, CDR2 SYGVKD. The CDR3 totals 14 residues. V lost 0 bases and J lost 6; bases outside the gene matches: 3. The CDR3 sequence is CAISESDRVPEAFF. The DNA for the CDR3 is TGTGCCATCAGTGAGTCGGACAGGGTTCCTGAAGCTTTCTTT.

This sequence joins TRBV6-2 or TRBV6-3 and TRBJ1-2; D gene ambiguous. Per germline, CDR1 MNHEY and CDR2 SVGEGT. V was trimmed by 2 bases and J by 1 base, leaving 5 bases between them. The CDR3 spans 13 residues. The CDR3 bases are TGTGCCAGCAGTTACACGGGTAACTATGGCTACACCTTC. Translating it yields CASSYTGNYGYTF.

The chain employs TRBV24-1 and TRBJ2-1; 13 bases are a match to TRBD2. V was clipped by 3 bases and J by 8 bases; unmatched bases: 3. Looked up from germline, CDR1 is KGHDR and CDR2 is SFDVKD. This CDR3 has 15 residues. This CDR3 reads CATSDRTSGGHEQFF. The CDR3 nucleotides read TGTGCCACCAGTGATCGGACTAGCGGGGGACATGAGCAGTTCTTC.

The chain has TRBV6-2 or TRBV6-3 and TRBJ1-1; 8 bases are shared with TRBD1. The CDR3 is made up of 15 amino acids. Germline values: CDR1 MNHEY, CDR2 SVGEGT. With 1 base clipped from V and 1 base from J, the junction kept 2 bases outside the gene matches. The CDR3 DNA sequence: TGTGCCAGCAGTTACTACAGGGGGACGAACACTGAAGCTTTCTTT. It encodes CASSYYRGTNTEAFF.

The chain has TRBV12-3 or TRBV12-4 and TRBJ1-2; D uncertain. Trimming removed 3 bases from V and 0 bases from J, with 5 bases in between. The length of the CDR3 is 13 residues. CDR3 in DNA: TGTGCCAGCAGTTTTGGAGCTAACTATGGCTACACCTTC. Its translation: CASSFGANYGYTF.

This clone occurred once. The V and J genes are TRBV12-3 or TRBV12-4 and TRBJ1-2; 7 bases line up with TRBD1. The CDR3 extends over 12 amino acids. The V gene end was trimmed by 6 bases and the J gene end by 2 bases; junction bases not matched to a gene: 0. In DNA, the CDR3 is TGTGCCAGCAGGACAGGGAACTATGGCTACACCTTC. Its protein product is CASRTGNYGYTF.

This chain joins TRBV19 and TRBJ1-1, with unresolved D. The CDR3 consists of 13 residues. V lost 4 bases, J lost 3 bases, and 9 bases lay in between. Germline lookup yields CDR1 LNHDA and CDR2 SQIVND (reference sequence). The CDR3 protein is CASSRRIYTEAFF. The CDR3 DNA is TGTGCCAGTAGTAGGCGGATCTACACTGAAGCTTTCTTT.

The chain employs TRBV29-1 and TRBJ1-1; no firm D call. The CDR3 consists of 11 residues. CDR1 and CDR2 (germline): SQVTM, ANQGSEA. Trimming left V 1 base short and J 6 bases short, with 6 bases between. The CDR3 is CSVEGGAEAFF. In DNA form, the CDR3 reads TGCAGCGTTGAAGGGGGAGCTGAAGCTTTCTTT.

The chain employs TRBV2 and TRBJ2-7; 7 positions match TRBD1. CDR3 length: 13 amino acids. The germline gives CDR1 SNHLY, CDR2 FYNNEI. The ends lost 7 bases at V and 8 bases at J; junction bases unmatched: 11. The CDR3 sequence is CASIGQVQGQQYF. The CDR3, as DNA: TGTGCCAGCATCGGACAGGTCCAGGGTCAGCAGTACTTC.

The gene calls are TRBV7-2 and TRBJ2-5; 8 nucleotides align to TRBD1. The CDR3 is 14 residues long. Germline V CDR1 and CDR2: SGHTA, FQGNSA. The V and J ends lost 5 bases and 2 bases, in that order; junction bases with no gene match: 4. The CDR3 DNA is TGTGCCAGCAGCCAAAACAGGGGGCAAGAGACCCAGTACTTC. This sequence encodes CASSQNRGQETQYF.

The genes are TRBV29-1 and TRBJ1-1; D is uncertain. Germline V CDR1 and CDR2: SQVTM, ANQGSEA. The V gene lost 3 bases and the J gene lost 8 bases, with 13 bases spanning the gap. The CDR3 contains 12 residues. The CDR3 DNA sequence: TGCAGCGTTGATAGTCCCCCTTTAGAAGCTTTCTTT. It codes for CSVDSPPLEAFF. Looking up the rest from reference TRBV29-1 and TRBJ1-1 gives the full variable domain: SAVISQKPSRDICQRGTSLTIQCQVDSQVTMMFWYRQQPGQSLTLIATANQGSEATYESGFVIDKFPISRPNLTFSTLTVSNMSPEDSSIYLCSVDSPPLEAFFGQGTRLTVV.

The genes are TRBV30 and TRBJ1-2; the D is unclear. With 1 base removed from V and 8 bases from J, the gap between germline ends came to 14 bases. Germline-derived CDR1 and CDR2 are GTSNPN and SVGIG (reference sequence). The length of the CDR3 is 13 residues. CDR3 amino acids: CAWSAKISGGYTF. Written as DNA, the CDR3 is TGTGCCTGGAGTGCAAAGATCTCGGGGGGCTACACCTTC.

On this clone itself: In the same sample, other DNA sequences code for this CDR3. This chain connects TRBV28 to TRBJ2-2, with D hard to call. Germline V lookup: CDR1 MDHEN, CDR2 SYDVKM. V was clipped by 6 bases and J by 2 bases, with 7 bases between them. The CDR3 has 13 residues. This CDR3 reads CASSSLNTGELFF. CDR3 coding DNA: TGTGCCAGCAGCTCTCTCAACACCGGGGAGCTGTTTTTT.

This clone was found a few times. The chain employs TRBV4-1 and TRBJ2-3; TRBD2 matches 13 bases. The CDR3 has 17 residues. Germline V gives CDR1 MGHRA, CDR2 YSYEKL. Trimming took 5 bases from V and 4 from J; bases not matched to a gene: 9. The CDR3, as DNA: TGCGCCAGCAGCGCCGGTGGGACTAGCGGGACGTCAGATACGCAGTATTTT. Its translation is CASSAGGTSGTSDTQYF.